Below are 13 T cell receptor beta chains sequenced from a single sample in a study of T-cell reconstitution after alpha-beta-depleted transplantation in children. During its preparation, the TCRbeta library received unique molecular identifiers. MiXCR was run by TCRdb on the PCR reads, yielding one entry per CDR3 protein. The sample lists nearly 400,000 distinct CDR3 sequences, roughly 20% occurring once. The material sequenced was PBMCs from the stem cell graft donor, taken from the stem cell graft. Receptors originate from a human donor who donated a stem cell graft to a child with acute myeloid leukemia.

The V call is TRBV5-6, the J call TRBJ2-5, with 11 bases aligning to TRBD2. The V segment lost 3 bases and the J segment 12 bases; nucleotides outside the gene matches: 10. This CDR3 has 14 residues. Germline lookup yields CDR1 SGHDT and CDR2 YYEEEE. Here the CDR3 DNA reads TGTGCCAGCAGCTGGGGTAGCGGGAGGGCCTTCGAGTACTTC. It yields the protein CASSWGSGRAFEYF. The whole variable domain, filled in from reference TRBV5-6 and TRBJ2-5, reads DAGVTQSPTHLIKTRGQQVTLRCSPKSGHDTVSWYQQALGQGPQFIFQYYEEEERQRGNFPDRFSGHQFPNYSSELNVNALLLGDSALYLCASSWGSGRAFEYFGPGTRLLVL.

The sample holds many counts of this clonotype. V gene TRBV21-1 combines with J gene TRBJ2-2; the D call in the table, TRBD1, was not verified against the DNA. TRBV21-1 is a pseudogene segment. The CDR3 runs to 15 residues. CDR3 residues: CASSKAVTGFGELFF. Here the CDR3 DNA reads TGTGCCAGCAGCAAAGCGGTGACAGGGTTCGGGGAGCTGTTTTTT.

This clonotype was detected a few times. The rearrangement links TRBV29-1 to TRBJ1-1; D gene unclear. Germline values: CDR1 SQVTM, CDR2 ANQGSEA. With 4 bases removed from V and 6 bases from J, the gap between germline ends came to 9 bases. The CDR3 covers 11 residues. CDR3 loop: CSVVWHPEAFF. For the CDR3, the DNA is TGCAGCGTTGTTTGGCATCCTGAAGCTTTCTTT. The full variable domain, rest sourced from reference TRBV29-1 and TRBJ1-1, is SAVISQKPSRDICQRGTSLTIQCQVDSQVTMMFWYRQQPGQSLTLIATANQGSEATYESGFVIDKFPISRPNLTFSTLTVSNMSPEDSSIYLCSVVWHPEAFFGQGTRLTVV.

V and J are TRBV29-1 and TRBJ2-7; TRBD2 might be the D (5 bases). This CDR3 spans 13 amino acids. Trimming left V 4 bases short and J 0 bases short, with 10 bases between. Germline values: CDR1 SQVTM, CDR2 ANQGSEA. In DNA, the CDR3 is TGCAGCGTTGTGGCGGGCAACTCCTACGAGCAGTACTTC. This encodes CSVVAGNSYEQYF.

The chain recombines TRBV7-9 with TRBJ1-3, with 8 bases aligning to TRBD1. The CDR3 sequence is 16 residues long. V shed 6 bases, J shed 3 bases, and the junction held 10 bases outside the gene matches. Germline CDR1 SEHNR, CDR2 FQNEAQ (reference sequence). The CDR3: CASRNTGGIYGNTIYF. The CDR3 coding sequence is TGTGCCAGCAGAAATACAGGGGGTATTTATGGAAACACCATATATTTT.

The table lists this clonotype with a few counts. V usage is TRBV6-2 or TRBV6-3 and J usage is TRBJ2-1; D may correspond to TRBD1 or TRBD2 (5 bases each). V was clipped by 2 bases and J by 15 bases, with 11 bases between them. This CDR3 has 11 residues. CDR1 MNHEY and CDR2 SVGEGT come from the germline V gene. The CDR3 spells CASSYTGDAFF. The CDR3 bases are TGTGCCAGCAGTTACACCGGGGACGCGTTCTTC.

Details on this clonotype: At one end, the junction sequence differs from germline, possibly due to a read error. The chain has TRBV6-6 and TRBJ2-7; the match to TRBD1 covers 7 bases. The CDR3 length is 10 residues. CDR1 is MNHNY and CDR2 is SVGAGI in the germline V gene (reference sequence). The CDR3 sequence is CASSCAQGDF. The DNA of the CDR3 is TGTGCCAGCAGTTGCGCTCAGGGGGACTTC.

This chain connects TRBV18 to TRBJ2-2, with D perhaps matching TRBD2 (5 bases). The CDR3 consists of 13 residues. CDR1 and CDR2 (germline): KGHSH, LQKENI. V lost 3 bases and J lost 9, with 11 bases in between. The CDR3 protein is CASSPWTPRELFF. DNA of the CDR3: TGTGCCAGCTCACCCTGGACTCCTCGGGAGCTGTTTTTT.

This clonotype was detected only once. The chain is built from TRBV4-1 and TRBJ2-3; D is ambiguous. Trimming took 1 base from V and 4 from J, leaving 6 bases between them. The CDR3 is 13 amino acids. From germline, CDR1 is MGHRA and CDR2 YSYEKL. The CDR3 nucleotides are TGCGCCAGCAGCCAAGTGGCCCCAGATACGCAGTATTTT. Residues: CASSQVAPDTQYF.

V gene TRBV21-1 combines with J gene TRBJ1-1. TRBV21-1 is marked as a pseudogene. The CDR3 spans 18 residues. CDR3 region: CASSKEAGPLALRTEAFF. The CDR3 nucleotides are TGTGCCAGCAGCAAAGAGGCAGGGCCCTTGGCTCTAAGGACTGAAGCTTTCTTT.

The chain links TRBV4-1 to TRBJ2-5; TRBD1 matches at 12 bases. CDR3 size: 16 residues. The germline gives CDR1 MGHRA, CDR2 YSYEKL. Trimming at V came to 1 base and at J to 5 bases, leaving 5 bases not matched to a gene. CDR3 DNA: TGCGCCAGCAGCCAAGGGGACAGGGGGCGCGAGGAGACCCAGTACTTC. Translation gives CASSQGDRGREETQYF.

The CDR3 region is CASSLGPPDNEQFF. DNA for the CDR3: TGCGCCAGCAGCTTGGGGCCGCCGGACAATGAGCAGTTCTTC. The chain carries TRBV5-1 and TRBJ2-1; D unresolved. Trimming took off 0 bases at V and 5 bases at J, with 9 bases between the two ends. The germline gives CDR1 SGHRS, CDR2 YFSETQ. This CDR3 region has 14 residues.

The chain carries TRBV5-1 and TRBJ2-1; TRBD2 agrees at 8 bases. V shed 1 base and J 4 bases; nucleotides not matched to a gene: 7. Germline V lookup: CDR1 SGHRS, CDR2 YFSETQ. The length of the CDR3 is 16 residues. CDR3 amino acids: CASSLMLAGEYNEQFF. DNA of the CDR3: TGCGCCAGCAGCTTGATGCTAGCGGGCGAATACAATGAGCAGTTCTTC.